The sequence of this T cell receptor beta chain was determined in a study of CD8+ T cells in alopecia areata. The CDR3 loop spans 14 amino acids. Germline V gives CDR1 GTSNPN, CDR2 SVGIG (reference sequence). The V and J ends lost 0 bases and 5 bases, in that order; junction bases with no gene match: 6. RNA was isolated and reverse transcribed to cDNA, the sequencing template. TCRdb keeps only in-frame clones here, not all; method: immunoSEQ multiplex PCR. The data show more than 200,000 clones, under 80% seen once. The J gene is TRBJ1-1, the V gene TRBV30; 7 bases are shared with TRBD1. This TCR was recovered from a human donor with alopecia areata. Source: CD4+ T cells sorted from blood, taken at week 0. The CDR3 DNA follows: TGTGCCTGGAGTGTAGACAGGGTGGTAACTGAAGCTTTCTTT. This codes for CAWSVDRVVTEAFF.